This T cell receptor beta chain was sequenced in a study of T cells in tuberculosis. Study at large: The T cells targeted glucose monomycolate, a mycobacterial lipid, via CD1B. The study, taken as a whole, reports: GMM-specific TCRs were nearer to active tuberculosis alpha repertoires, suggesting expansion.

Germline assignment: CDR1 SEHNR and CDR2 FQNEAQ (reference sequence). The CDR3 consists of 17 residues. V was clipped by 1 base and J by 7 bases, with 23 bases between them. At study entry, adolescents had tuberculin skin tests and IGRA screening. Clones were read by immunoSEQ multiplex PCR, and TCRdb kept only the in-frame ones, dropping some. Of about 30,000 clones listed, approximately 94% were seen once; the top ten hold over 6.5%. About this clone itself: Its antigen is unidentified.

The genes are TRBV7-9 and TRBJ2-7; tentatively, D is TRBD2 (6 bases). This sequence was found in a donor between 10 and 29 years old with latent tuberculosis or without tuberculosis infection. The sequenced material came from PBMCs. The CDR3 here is CASSLGQSSVYMREQYF. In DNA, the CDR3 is TGTGCCAGCAGCTTAGGTCAGTCTAGCGTGTACATGCGGGAGCAGTACTTC.